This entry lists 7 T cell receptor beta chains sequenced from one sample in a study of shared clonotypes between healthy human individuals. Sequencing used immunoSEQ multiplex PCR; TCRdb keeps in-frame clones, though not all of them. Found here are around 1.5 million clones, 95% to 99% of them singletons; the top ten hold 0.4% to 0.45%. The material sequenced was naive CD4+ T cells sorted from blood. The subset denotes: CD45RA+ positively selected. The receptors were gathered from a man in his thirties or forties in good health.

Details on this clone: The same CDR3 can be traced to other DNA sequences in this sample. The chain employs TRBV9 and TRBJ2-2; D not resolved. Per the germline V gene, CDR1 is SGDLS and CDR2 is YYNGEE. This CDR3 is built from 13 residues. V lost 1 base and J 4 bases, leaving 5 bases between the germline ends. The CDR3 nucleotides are TGTGCCAGCAGCGTATCAGGCACCGGGGAGCTGTTTTTT. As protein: CASSVSGTGELFF. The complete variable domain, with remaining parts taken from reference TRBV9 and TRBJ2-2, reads DSGVTQTPKHLITATGQRVTLRCSPRSGDLSVYWYQQSLDQGLQFLIQYYNGEERAKGNILERFSAQQFPDLHSELNLSSLELGDSALYFCASSVSGTGELFFGEGSRLTVL.

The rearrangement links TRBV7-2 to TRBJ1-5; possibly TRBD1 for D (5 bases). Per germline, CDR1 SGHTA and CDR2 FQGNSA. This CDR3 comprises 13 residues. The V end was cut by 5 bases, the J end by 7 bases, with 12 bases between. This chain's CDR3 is CASSLGGEQPQHF. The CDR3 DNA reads TGTGCCAGCAGCCTCGGGGGGGAACAGCCCCAGCATTTT.

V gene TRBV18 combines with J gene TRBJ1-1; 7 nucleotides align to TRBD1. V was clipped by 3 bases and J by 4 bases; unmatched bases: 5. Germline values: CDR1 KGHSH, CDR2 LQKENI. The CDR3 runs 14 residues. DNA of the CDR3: TGTGCCAGCTCACCGGGACAGCCACTCACTGAAGCTTTCTTT. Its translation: CASSPGQPLTEAFF.

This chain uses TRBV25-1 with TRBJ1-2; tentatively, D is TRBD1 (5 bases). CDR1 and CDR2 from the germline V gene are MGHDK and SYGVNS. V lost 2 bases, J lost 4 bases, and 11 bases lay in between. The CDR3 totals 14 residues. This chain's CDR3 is CASSEGGRGYGYTF. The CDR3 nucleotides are TGTGCCAGCAGTGAAGGGGGTCGGGGCTATGGCTACACCTTC.

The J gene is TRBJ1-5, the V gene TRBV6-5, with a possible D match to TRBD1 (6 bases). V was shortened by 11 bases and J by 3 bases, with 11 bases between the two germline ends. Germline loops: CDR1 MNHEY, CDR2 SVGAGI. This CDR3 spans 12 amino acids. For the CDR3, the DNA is TGTGCCTCAGGACAGATCAATCAGCCCCAGCATTTT. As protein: CASGQINQPQHF.

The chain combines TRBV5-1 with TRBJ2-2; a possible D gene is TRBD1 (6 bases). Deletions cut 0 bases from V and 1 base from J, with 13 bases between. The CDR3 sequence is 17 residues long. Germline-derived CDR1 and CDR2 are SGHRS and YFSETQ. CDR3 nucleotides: TGCGCCAGCAGCTTGGCCAGGGGACAACTGAACACCGGGGAGCTGTTTTTT. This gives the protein CASSLARGQLNTGELFF.

The CDR3 region is CASSLYSSGISYEQFF. CDR3 DNA: TGTGCCAGCAGCTTATATTCTAGCGGGATTTCGTATGAGCAGTTCTTC. The chain recombines TRBV7-2 with TRBJ2-1; TRBD2 matches 9 bases. The CDR3 runs to 16 residues. The junction had 10 bases not matched to a gene; V was cut back by 2 bases and J by 8 bases. The germline V gene encodes CDR1 SGHTA and CDR2 FQGNSA.